This TCR beta chain was sequenced for a study of shared clonotypes between healthy human individuals. Study information: Each donor had three CD4 naive, three CD4 memory, two CD8 naive and one CD8 memory plate.

Comment on this clone: Its target is not known.

The CDR3 has 13 amino acids. From germline, CDR1 is SGHVS and CDR2 FQNEAQ. V gave up 5 bases and J gave up 6 bases, with 13 bases separating them. General study results and limits: In general, naive subsets displayed greater estimated richness than memory subsets did.

Deep was the level at which the assay was run. Data came from immunoSEQ multiplex PCR; TCRdb stores just in-frame clones and leaves some out. This table holds approximately 1.5 million clones, 98% found once. The material sequenced was naive CD4+ T cells sorted from blood. Subset noted: CD45RA+ positively selected. The TCR comes from a man younger than 45 in good health. The chain combines TRBV7-8 with TRBJ1-1; TRBD1 is a possible D gene (5 bases). CDR3: CASSSRTSSEAFF. In DNA form, the CDR3 reads TGTGCCAGCAGCAGCAGGACATCCTCTGAAGCTTTCTTT.